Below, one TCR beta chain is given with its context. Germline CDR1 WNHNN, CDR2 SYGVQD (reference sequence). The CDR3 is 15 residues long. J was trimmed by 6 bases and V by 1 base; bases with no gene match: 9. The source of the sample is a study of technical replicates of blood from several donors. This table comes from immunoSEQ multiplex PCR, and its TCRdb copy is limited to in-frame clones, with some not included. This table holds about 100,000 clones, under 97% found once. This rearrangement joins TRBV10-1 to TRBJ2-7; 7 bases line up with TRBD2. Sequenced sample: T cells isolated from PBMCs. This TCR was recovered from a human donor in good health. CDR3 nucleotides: TGCGCCAGCAGTGAGTTCGGACTAGGGGCCGGCGAGCAGTACTTC. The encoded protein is CASSEFGLGAGEQYF.